These 22 T cell receptor beta chains came from one sample sequenced in a study of cytotoxic CD8 clonotypes in ibrutinib-treated CLL. TCRdb keeps only in-frame clones here, not all; method: immunoSEQ multiplex PCR. The sample yields over 120,000 clones, roughly 83% seen once. The source material was PBMCs, sampled after 12 months of ibrutinib treatment. The receptors originated from a human donor with chronic lymphocytic leukemia.

The rearrangement links TRBV9 to TRBJ1-4; weak D call: TRBD1 (6 bases). Trimming removed 4 bases from V and 4 bases from J, with 11 bases in between. Germline values: CDR1 SGDLS, CDR2 YYNGEE. The CDR3 has 14 amino acids. CDR3 residues: CASSQGGGNEKLFF. The CDR3 nucleotides read TGTGCCAGCAGCCAAGGGGGAGGTAATGAAAAACTGTTTTTT.

This clone was seen more than once but under ten times. Other DNA sequences in the sample encode the same CDR3. V and J are TRBV28 and TRBJ2-7, with TRBD2 matching over 11 bases. J was trimmed by 2 bases and V by 5 bases; bases with no gene match: 5. CDR1 MDHEN and CDR2 SYDVKM come from the germline V gene. This CDR3 spans 15 amino acids. CDR3 nucleotide sequence: TGTGCCAGCAGTCTTGGGACTAGCGGAACCTACGAGCAGTACTTC. Translation: CASSLGTSGTYEQYF.

The chain employs TRBV4-3 and TRBJ2-7, with D possibly TRBD2 on 5 matching bases. The CDR3 spans 15 residues. V lost 0 bases to trimming and J lost 3 bases, with 12 bases between them. Germline CDR1 is LGHNA and CDR2 is YSLEER. CDR3 residues: CASSQDYLGSYEQYF. The CDR3, as DNA: TGCGCCAGCAGCCAAGATTATTTGGGGAGCTACGAGCAGTACTTC.

The chain uses TRBV14 and TRBJ2-7; D not certain. CDR1 and CDR2 from the germline V gene are SGHDN and FVKESK. The CDR3 covers 15 residues. Deletions cut 1 base from V and 2 bases from J, with 12 bases between. The CDR3 reads CASSQAPSYTYEQYF. CDR3 bases: TGTGCCAGCAGCCAAGCCCCCTCTTACACCTACGAGCAGTACTTC.

This chain connects TRBV18 to TRBJ2-1, with 8 bases fitting TRBD1. Germline CDR1 reads KGHSH; CDR2 reads LQKENI. The CDR3 contains 14 residues. V gave up 6 bases and J gave up 7 bases; unmatched junction bases: 8. DNA of the CDR3: TGTGCCAGCTCCTCTGGACAGGGACAAAATGAGCAGTTCTTC. Its protein product is CASSSGQGQNEQFF.

This clone was seen only a few times. V usage is TRBV27 and J usage is TRBJ2-4; no reliable D call. Trimming pared 1 base from V and 3 bases from J, leaving 7 bases between. This CDR3 has 14 residues. Germline loops: CDR1 MNHEY, CDR2 SMNVEV (reference sequence). DNA for the CDR3: TGTGCCAGCAGTTTATTGGGTGGCAAAAACATTCAGTACTTC. The encoded protein is CASSLLGGKNIQYF.

The genes are TRBV2 and TRBJ2-7; 8 bases map to TRBD1. CDR3 size: 14 residues. The V segment lost 6 bases and the J segment 2 bases; nucleotides outside the gene matches: 6. CDR1 and CDR2 (germline): SNHLY, FYNNEI. The CDR3 sequence: CASRTHRGTYEQYF. CDR3 coding DNA: TGTGCCAGCAGAACCCACAGGGGGACCTACGAGCAGTACTTC.

The gene calls are TRBV28 and TRBJ1-1; a weak D match, TRBD1 (6 bases). Germline V gene lookup returns CDR1 MDHEN and CDR2 SYDVKM. The ends were cut back, 6 bases at V and 3 bases at J, with 11 bases in the middle. The CDR3 covers 13 residues. CDR3 in DNA: TGTGCCAGCAGCCGCAGGGGTTACACTGAAGCTTTCTTT. Translated, it gives CASSRRGYTEAFF.

The rearrangement joins TRBV27 to TRBJ1-4; D call uncertain. The germline V and J ends were trimmed by 6 bases and 0 bases, with 11 bases remaining between them. Germline V gene lookup returns CDR1 MNHEY and CDR2 SMNVEV (reference sequence). CDR3 length equals 15 residues. The CDR3 protein is CASSQTYSTNEKLFF. The CDR3, as DNA: TGTGCCAGCAGCCAGACTTATTCAACTAATGAAAAACTGTTTTTT.

The chain joins TRBV7-2 to TRBJ2-3; tentatively, D is TRBD2 (6 bases). The CDR3 has 14 residues. The germline V gene encodes CDR1 SGHTA and CDR2 FQGNSA. V lost 3 bases to trimming and J lost 3 bases, with 10 bases between them. The CDR3 sequence: CASSLTGVTDTQYF. The CDR3, as DNA: TGTGCCAGCAGCTTGACGGGAGTTACAGATACGCAGTATTTT.

This chain uses TRBV4-2 with TRBJ2-7; D possibly corresponds to TRBD2 (6 bases). The CDR3 length is 16 residues. Trimming removed 1 base from V and 3 bases from J, with 16 bases in between. Looked up from germline, CDR1 is LGHNA and CDR2 is YNFKEQ. CDR3 protein: CASSQGGTSKIYEQYF. CDR3 DNA sequence: TGTGCCAGCAGCCAAGGGGGGACTTCGAAAATCTACGAGCAGTACTTC.

In this sample, this clone turned up a few times. V is TRBV6-5 and J is TRBJ2-1, with unresolved D. Germline V gene lookup returns CDR1 MNHEY and CDR2 SVGAGI. The CDR3 consists of 15 residues. Trimming took 2 bases from V and 0 from J, leaving 8 bases between them. This CDR3 reads CASSYQISSYNEQFF. The CDR3 coding sequence is TGTGCCAGCAGTTACCAGATCAGCTCCTACAATGAGCAGTTCTTC.

This rearrangement joins TRBV7-9 to TRBJ2-5; no clear D gene. V was shortened by 5 bases and J by 0 bases, with 10 bases between the two germline ends. CDR1 is SEHNR, CDR2 FQNEAQ, per germline (reference sequence). The CDR3 is made up of 14 amino acids. In DNA form, the CDR3 reads TGTGCCAGCAGCGCCAAGGTGTACCAAGAGACCCAGTACTTC. Translated: CASSAKVYQETQYF.

The V call is TRBV7-6, the J call TRBJ2-1, with TRBD2 identical over 9 bases. The V gene's germline CDR1 is SGHVS and CDR2 FNYEAQ. The CDR3 extends over 16 amino acids. With 2 bases clipped from V and 8 bases from J, the junction kept 10 bases outside the gene matches. The CDR3 nucleotides are TGTGCCAGCAGCTTAAAGGCGGGGGGGAGGGAGGATGAGCAGTTCTTC. It yields the protein CASSLKAGGREDEQFF. The full variable domain, in which reference TRBV7-6 and TRBJ2-1 provide the parts outside the CDR3, is GAGVSQSPRYKVTKRGQDVALRCDPISGHVSLYWYRQALGQGPEFLTYFNYEAQQDKSGLPNDRFSAERPEGSISTLTIQRTEQRDSAMYRCASSLKAGGREDEQFFGPGTRLTVL.

This rearrangement joins TRBV19 to TRBJ1-2, with D uncertain. Germline loops: CDR1 LNHDA, CDR2 SQIVND (reference sequence). The germline V and J ends were trimmed by 3 bases and 0 bases, with 8 bases remaining between them. There are 14 residues in the CDR3. The CDR3 DNA follows: TGTGCCAGTAGTATCCAGAGGACTAACTATGGCTACACCTTC. As protein: CASSIQRTNYGYTF.

This clone has more than one count but fewer than ten. The chain combines TRBV9 with TRBJ1-2; 9 bases fit TRBD1. The CDR3 has 15 residues. CDR1 is SGDLS and CDR2 is YYNGEE in the germline V gene. V gave up 1 base and J gave up 8 bases; unmatched junction bases: 9. The CDR3 reads CASSVFRTGDNGYTF. The DNA of the CDR3 is TGTGCCAGCAGCGTATTTCGGACAGGGGATAACGGCTACACCTTC.

The CDR3 reads CASSNAQGKGGKLFF. CDR3 DNA: TGTGCCAGCAGTAACGCCCAGGGGAAGGGAGGAAAACTGTTTTTT. The genes are TRBV27 and TRBJ1-4; a weak D match, TRBD1 (6 bases). CDR1 is MNHEY and CDR2 is SMNVEV in the germline V gene (reference sequence). The ends were cut back, 5 bases at V and 10 bases at J, with 20 bases in the middle. The CDR3 runs to 15 residues.

The chain combines TRBV5-1 with TRBJ1-2; 9 bases align to TRBD1. In germline, CDR1 is SGHRS, CDR2 YFSETQ. There are 16 residues in the CDR3. With V trimmed by 2 bases and J by 6 bases, 11 bases remained unmatched. CDR3 sequence: CASSLGTGLAGDGYTF. The CDR3 coding sequence is TGCGCCAGCAGCTTAGGGACAGGGTTGGCCGGGGATGGCTACACCTTC.

This clone has just one count. The genes are TRBV19 and TRBJ2-6, with D possibly TRBD2 on 5 matching bases. The CDR3 is 18 residues long. Germline V gene lookup returns CDR1 LNHDA and CDR2 SQIVND (reference sequence). Deletions cut 5 bases from V and 0 bases from J, with 17 bases between. For the CDR3, the DNA is TGTGCCAGTAGTCGGCTCGGGGATTTAGACTCTGGGGCCAACGTCCTGACTTTC. Residues: CASSRLGDLDSGANVLTF.

V usage is TRBV19 and J usage is TRBJ2-5, with unresolved D. Germline V CDR1 and CDR2: LNHDA, SQIVND (reference sequence). The V end lost 8 bases, the J end lost 3 bases, and 7 bases lay between the germline ends. The CDR3 runs 11 residues. The CDR3 is CASGKEETQYF. In nucleotides, the CDR3 is TGTGCCAGTGGTAAAGAAGAGACCCAGTACTTC. Full variable domain (missing parts from reference TRBV19 and TRBJ2-5): DGGITQSPKYLFRKEGQNVTLSCEQNLNHDAMYWYRQDPGQGLRLIYYSQIVNDFQKGDIAEGYSVSREKKESFPLTVTSAQKNPTAFYLCASGKEETQYFGPGTRLLVL.

This clone showed up just once. The rearrangement joins TRBV7-6 to TRBJ2-5, with TRBD2 matching 8 bases. The trim removed 2 bases at V and 2 bases at J, leaving 10 bases unmatched. Germline-derived CDR1 and CDR2 are SGHVS and FNYEAQ. This CDR3 region has 17 residues. CDR3 sequence (DNA): TGTGCCAGCAGCTTAAGGGGGGTGGCTAGCGGGCAAGAGACCCAGTACTTC. Translation: CASSLRGVASGQETQYF.

The chain combines TRBV7-9 with TRBJ1-1; TRBD1 aligns across 10 bases. The CDR3 consists of 18 residues. Germline lookup yields CDR1 SEHNR and CDR2 FQNEAQ (reference sequence). J was trimmed by 3 bases and V by 5 bases; bases with no gene match: 15. CDR3 sequence reads: CASSIRQGAGPKDTEAFF. CDR3 coding DNA: TGTGCCAGCAGCATAAGACAGGGGGCTGGTCCCAAGGACACTGAAGCTTTCTTT.